Each of the 30 T cell receptor beta chains below was sequenced from the same sample in a study of cytomegalovirus exposure and HLA in healthy donors. Primers included in the PCR were 60 Vbeta and 13 Jbeta primers. Repertoires were generated with immunoSEQ multiplex PCR, while TCRdb's copy carries only in-frame clones and drops some. The sample lists 85,000 to 95,000 clones; 74% were seen once. The source material was PBMCs. These receptors were collected from a man aged 25-45 years in good health and CMV-seropositive.

The CDR3: CASSEILAGGTDTQYF. As DNA, the CDR3 is TGTGCCAGCAGTGAAATTCTGGCGGGAGGCACAGATACGCAGTATTTT. This chain connects TRBV6-1 to TRBJ2-3; TRBD2 matches at 7 bases. The CDR3 contains 16 residues. Germline CDR1 and CDR2: MNHNS and SASEGT. After removal of 2 bases from V and 1 base from J, the junction contained 6 bases not matched to a gene.

This chain connects TRBV18 to TRBJ1-3, with D hard to call. The CDR3 has 16 residues. The germline CDR1 and CDR2 sequences are KGHSH and LQKENI. V was shortened by 4 bases and J by 0 bases, with 13 bases between the two germline ends. The CDR3 region has the DNA TGTGCCAGCTCACATAGCGCAGCTGGCTCTGGAAACACCATATATTTT. This gives the protein CASSHSAAGSGNTIYF.

There are a few counts of this clone. This sequence joins TRBV5-6 and TRBJ2-1; TRBD2 matches 11 bases. Germline V lookup: CDR1 SGHDT, CDR2 YYEEEE. The trim removed 4 bases at V and 3 bases at J, leaving 9 bases unmatched. CDR3 length: 17 residues. Written as DNA, the CDR3 is TGTGCCAGCAGCGATACCGGGACTAGCGGATACTACAATGAGCAGTTCTTC. Residues: CASSDTGTSGYYNEQFF.

This chain links TRBV5-4 with TRBJ1-1; D is ambiguous. The CDR3 consists of 14 residues. With 0 bases removed from V and 1 base from J, the gap between germline ends came to 7 bases. Germline V gene lookup returns CDR1 SGHNT and CDR2 YYREEE (reference sequence). The CDR3 sequence: CASSLGYGNTEAFF. CDR3 sequence (DNA): TGTGCCAGCAGCTTGGGATACGGGAACACTGAAGCTTTCTTT.

The rearrangement links TRBV29-1 to TRBJ2-5; possibly TRBD2 for D (7 bases). Germline V CDR1 and CDR2: SQVTM, ANQGSEA. The CDR3 runs 16 residues. The germline V and J ends were trimmed by 3 bases and 2 bases, with 19 bases remaining between them. The CDR3 sequence: CSVDSGAGDYQETQYF. CDR3 nucleotides: TGCAGCGTTGACTCGGGGGCAGGGGACTATCAAGAGACCCAGTACTTC.

This sequence joins TRBV9 and TRBJ2-5, with 10 bases aligning to TRBD1. The J segment lost 4 bases and the V segment lost 3 bases, leaving 6 bases of the junction unmatched. The length of the CDR3 is 15 residues. Germline CDR1 SGDLS, CDR2 YYNGEE. Written as DNA, the CDR3 is TGTGCCAGCAGCGGTCCCGGGACAGGGGCAGAGACCCAGTACTTC. Its protein is CASSGPGTGAETQYF.

This clone was counted between two and nine times. The chain uses TRBV7-8 and TRBJ2-3; TRBD2 matches at 11 bases. V was pared by 3 bases and J by 2 bases, with 4 bases of the junction left unmatched. The CDR3 is 16 residues long. CDR1 and CDR2 from the germline V gene are SGHVS and FQNEAQ. The CDR3 here is CASSLRLAGFTDTQYF. The CDR3 nucleotides are TGTGCCAGCAGCTTGCGACTAGCGGGGTTCACAGATACGCAGTATTTT.

The chain links TRBV5-1 to TRBJ2-3; 9 positions match TRBD1. This CDR3 is 14 amino acids long. Unmatched junction bases numbered 4, after V lost 4 bases and J lost 4 bases. The germline V gene has CDR1 SGHRS and CDR2 YFSETQ. CDR3 residues: CASSKGQGSDTQYF. The CDR3 bases are TGCGCCAGCAGCAAGGGACAGGGATCAGATACGCAGTATTTT.

The chain uses TRBV5-4 and TRBJ2-1, with 13 nucleotides matching TRBD2. CDR1 is SGHNT, CDR2 YYREEE, per germline (reference sequence). The CDR3 spans 16 residues. The J segment lost 5 bases and the V segment lost 4 bases, leaving 6 bases of the junction unmatched. As DNA, the CDR3 is TGTGCCAGCAGCCTCGCCGGGACTAGCGGGGACAATGAGCAGTTCTTC. Residues: CASSLAGTSGDNEQFF.

V is TRBV6-1 and J is TRBJ2-6, with 7 bases lining up with TRBD1. After removal of 8 bases from V and 0 bases from J, the junction contained 4 bases not matched to a gene. The CDR3 has 15 amino acids. CDR1 is MNHNS, CDR2 SASEGT, per germline. The CDR3 DNA is TGTGCCAGCTCGGGACAGCACTCTGGGGCCAACGTCCTGACTTTC. As protein: CASSGQHSGANVLTF.

The chain has TRBV29-1 and TRBJ1-1; tentative D call: TRBD1 (5 bases). The CDR3 sequence is 14 residues long. CDR1 and CDR2 (germline): SQVTM, ANQGSEA. V was clipped by 5 bases and J by 5 bases, with 18 bases between them. This CDR3 reads CSVPIGGVETEAFF. In DNA, the CDR3 is TGCAGCGTTCCCATTGGGGGGGTTGAAACTGAAGCTTTCTTT.

V usage is TRBV5-4 and J usage is TRBJ2-7; the D gene is possibly TRBD1 (6 bases). This CDR3 has 15 amino acids. Deletions cut 4 bases from V and 2 bases from J, with 16 bases between. Looked up from germline, CDR1 is SGHNT and CDR2 is YYREEE (reference sequence). The CDR3 coding sequence is TGTGCCAGCAGCGGAAACCGGGACACGACCTACGAGCAGTACTTC. Its translation is CASSGNRDTTYEQYF.

The chain combines TRBV7-9 with TRBJ1-6; 9 bases map to TRBD1. The germline CDR1 and CDR2 sequences are SEHNR and FQNEAQ (reference sequence). The V and J ends lost 6 bases and 5 bases, in that order; junction bases with no gene match: 5. This CDR3 spans 15 amino acids. As DNA, the CDR3 is TGTGCCAGCAGTTCCGGGACAGGGAATAATTCACCCCTCCACTTT. Its translation is CASSSGTGNNSPLHF.

This clone showed up just a few times. The chain carries TRBV2 and TRBJ2-2; 7 bases align to TRBD1. The J segment lost 6 bases and the V segment lost 4 bases, leaving 2 bases of the junction unmatched. This CDR3 contains 13 residues. Germline V lookup: CDR1 SNHLY, CDR2 FYNNEI. The chain's CDR3 is CASSAQGAGELFF. In DNA, the CDR3 is TGTGCCAGCAGTGCCCAGGGGGCCGGGGAGCTGTTTTTT.

The V gene is TRBV15, the J gene TRBJ2-2, with TRBD2 matching over 10 bases. Germline-derived CDR1 and CDR2 are LNHNV and YYDKDF (reference sequence). This CDR3 region has 20 residues. V trimming: 0 bases; J trimming: 0 bases; junction bases outside the gene matches: 10. The CDR3 nucleotides are TGTGCCACCAGCAGAGATCGGGGTAGCGGGAGGTTCGCGAACACCGGGGAGCTGTTTTTT. This translates into CATSRDRGSGRFANTGELFF.

The rearrangement joins TRBV7-2 to TRBJ2-5; D call uncertain. Trimming pared 1 base from V and 4 bases from J, leaving 7 bases between. This CDR3 has 13 residues. Germline CDR1 SGHTA, CDR2 FQGNSA. The CDR3 sequence is CASSLVTGETQYF. The CDR3 region has the DNA TGTGCCAGCAGCTTAGTGACGGGAGAGACCCAGTACTTC. Full variable domain (rest looked up from reference TRBV7-2 and TRBJ2-5): GAGVSQSPSNKVTEKGKDVELRCDPISGHTALYWYRQSLGQGLEFLIYFQGNSAPDKSGLPSDRFSAERTGGSVSTLTIQRTQQEDSAVYLCASSLVTGETQYFGPGTRLLVL.

V and J are TRBV4-1 and TRBJ2-5; D gene unclear. The length of the CDR3 is 15 residues. V lost 0 bases to trimming and J lost 2 bases, with 10 bases between them. CDR1 and CDR2 from the germline V gene are MGHRA and YSYEKL. CDR3 protein: CASSQDLHGQETQYF. The CDR3 DNA is TGCGCCAGCAGCCAAGATCTCCACGGGCAAGAGACCCAGTACTTC.

J is TRBJ1-3 and V is TRBV10-1; D remains unclear. Germline CDR1 and CDR2: WNHNN and SYGVQD (reference sequence). The V and J ends lost 3 bases and 1 base respectively, with 7 bases between them. The CDR3 sequence is 14 residues long. The CDR3 protein is CASSEARSGNTIYF. CDR3 coding DNA: TGCGCCAGCAGTGAAGCCCGGTCTGGAAACACCATATATTTT.

This clone was recorded only once. J is TRBJ2-1 and V is TRBV6-1; the D is unclear. The CDR3 spans 16 residues. Germline CDR1 reads MNHNS; CDR2 reads SASEGT. Trimming shortened V by 4 bases and J by 6 bases, and 19 bases separated the two germline ends. The CDR3: CASSVAFGTIGNEQFF. DNA of the CDR3: TGTGCCAGCAGTGTCGCCTTCGGAACTATCGGCAATGAGCAGTTCTTC.

The chain has TRBV7-6 and TRBJ2-7, with TRBD1 matching 9 bases. After removal of 5 bases from V and 7 bases from J, the junction contained 15 bases not matched to a gene. The CDR3 spans 16 residues. Germline V gene sequence: CDR1 SGHVS, CDR2 FNYEAQ. CDR3 nucleotide sequence: TGTGCCAGCAGCCGCAACCGGGACAGGGTAATTAGGGAGCAGTACTTC. As protein: CASSRNRDRVIREQYF.

In its sample, this clone was seen a few times. CDR3 residues: CASSLGADGELFF. The CDR3 bases are TGTGCCAGCTCCCTCGGAGCGGACGGGGAGCTGTTTTTT. This chain joins TRBV18 and TRBJ2-2, with D possibly matching TRBD2 (5 bases). CDR3 length: 13 amino acids. V lost 6 bases and J lost 7, with 12 bases in between. Germline lookup yields CDR1 KGHSH and CDR2 LQKENI.

At least ten counts were recorded for this clone. The rearrangement joins TRBV7-6 to TRBJ1-4; tentative D call: TRBD1 (5 bases). This CDR3 comprises 15 residues. V was clipped by 5 bases and J by 3 bases, with 13 bases between them. Germline CDR1 is SGHVS and CDR2 is FNYEAQ. The CDR3 loop reads CASSHGGKANEKLFF. CDR3 bases: TGTGCCAGCAGCCACGGGGGGAAGGCTAATGAAAAACTGTTTTTT.

The chain links TRBV6-5 to TRBJ2-1; 8 bases agree with TRBD1. This CDR3 is 16 amino acids long. The germline V gene has CDR1 MNHEY and CDR2 SVGAGI. J gave up 3 bases and V 0 bases, and 4 bases lay outside the gene matches. Here the CDR3 DNA reads TGTGCCAGCAGTTACTCCCGGGACAGGCTCTACAATGAGCAGTTCTTC. This codes for CASSYSRDRLYNEQFF.

This chain joins TRBV19 and TRBJ2-7; D perhaps matches TRBD2 (6 bases). The V gene lost 0 bases and the J gene lost 7 bases, with 13 bases spanning the gap. Germline assignment: CDR1 LNHDA and CDR2 SQIVND (reference sequence). The CDR3 is 14 amino acids. The CDR3 is CASSIDWQSGEQYF. For the CDR3, the DNA is TGTGCCAGTAGTATAGATTGGCAGAGCGGGGAGCAGTACTTC.

The J gene is TRBJ1-3, the V gene TRBV29-1; 7 bases fit TRBD1. This CDR3 spans 15 amino acids. J lost 0 bases, V lost 4 bases, and 6 bases had no gene match. Germline lookup yields CDR1 SQVTM and CDR2 ANQGSEA. CDR3 coding DNA: TGCAGCGTTGGGGACAGCCACTTCTCTGGAAACACCATATATTTT. Its translation is CSVGDSHFSGNTIYF.

The chain uses TRBV29-1 and TRBJ2-7, with 11 bases identical to TRBD2. The V gene end was trimmed by 6 bases and the J gene end by 7 bases; junction bases not matched to a gene: 8. CDR1 and CDR2 (germline): SQVTM, ANQGSEA. The CDR3 consists of 13 residues. CDR3 protein: CSVAVAGGGEQYF. Written as DNA, the CDR3 is TGCAGCGTCGCCGTAGCGGGAGGGGGTGAGCAGTACTTC.

V usage is TRBV5-6 and J usage is TRBJ1-5, with TRBD1 matching 7 bases. The CDR3 contains 12 residues. Trimming took 4 bases from V and 11 from J; bases not matched to a gene: 6. CDR1 is SGHDT and CDR2 is YYEEEE in the germline V gene. The CDR3 region is CASSLPGQTQHF. The CDR3 DNA follows: TGTGCCAGCAGCCTTCCGGGACAGACCCAGCATTTT.

The genes are TRBV9 and TRBJ2-5; 7 bases map to TRBD2. Germline V gene sequence: CDR1 SGDLS, CDR2 YYNGEE. Unmatched junction bases numbered 13, after V lost 3 bases and J lost 5 bases. There are 16 residues in the CDR3. CDR3 sequence reads: CASSERELTTPETQYF. CDR3 DNA: TGTGCCAGCAGCGAGCGGGAACTAACGACGCCCGAGACCCAGTACTTC.

This clone was seen just once. The chain uses TRBV5-3 and TRBJ2-7, with TRBD2 matching over 10 bases. TRBV5-3 is treated as an ORF (open reading frame) with a function not yet certain. The CDR3 runs 17 residues. After removal of 1 base from V and 3 bases from J, the junction contained 10 bases not matched to a gene. CDR3 DNA: TGTGCCAGAAGCTTGAGGCTAGCGGGAGCGGAAATCTACGAGCAGTACTTC. It translates to CARSLRLAGAEIYEQYF.

This chain links TRBV5-4 with TRBJ1-1; D is undetermined. The CDR3 totals 14 residues. V lost 0 bases and J lost 1, with 7 bases in between. Per germline, CDR1 SGHNT and CDR2 YYREEE (reference sequence). CDR3 nucleotide sequence: TGTGCCAGCAGCTTGGATGCAGAGAACACTGAAGCTTTCTTT. Translating gives CASSLDAENTEAFF.